The 10 T cell receptor beta chains below were found in one sample sequenced in a study of preoperative IRX-2 immunotherapy in early breast cancer. Sequencing used immunoSEQ multiplex PCR; TCRdb keeps in-frame clones, though not all of them. The table shows tens of thousands of clones, with just under 90% occurring only once. Sample treatment: preoperative locoregional IRX-2 cytokine immunotherapy. This specimen consisted of tumor tissue, obtained after IRX-2 immunotherapy. These receptors were obtained from a human donor with breast cancer.

J is TRBJ1-4 and V is TRBV14; D is possibly TRBD1 (5 bases). Trimming stripped 3 bases from V and 8 bases from J, with 16 bases between. The V gene's germline CDR1 is SGHDN and CDR2 FVKESK. This CDR3 has 15 residues. The CDR3 here is CASSHRERGEEKLFF. For the CDR3, the DNA is TGTGCCAGCAGCCACCGAGAGAGGGGAGAGGAAAAACTGTTTTTT.

The chain employs TRBV5-1 and TRBJ2-1, with a possible D match to TRBD2 (6 bases). Germline loops: CDR1 SGHRS, CDR2 YFSETQ. The V gene lost 4 bases and the J gene lost 4 bases, with 15 bases spanning the gap. The CDR3 spans 15 residues. The CDR3 DNA follows: TGCGCCAGCAGCGAATCGGGACTGGATTACAATGAGCAGTTCTTC. This gives the protein CASSESGLDYNEQFF. Complete variable domain (other parts from reference TRBV5-1 and TRBJ2-1): KAGVTQTPRYLIKTRGQQVTLSCSPISGHRSVSWYQQTPGQGLQFLFEYFSETQRNKGNFPGRFSGRQFSNSRSEMNVSTLELGDSALYLCASSESGLDYNEQFFGPGTRLTVL.

The chain combines TRBV6-8 with TRBJ2-6, with D perhaps TRBD1 (7 bases). The CDR3 spans 16 residues. V lost 6 bases and J 1 base, leaving 13 bases between the germline ends. CDR1 and CDR2 (germline): MNHGY, SAAAGT. The CDR3 reads CASREGATSGANVLTF. In DNA, the CDR3 is TGTGCCAGCAGGGAGGGGGCGACATCTGGGGCCAACGTCCTGACTTTC.

This chain uses TRBV1 with TRBJ2-7; TRBD1 is taken as the D call from the table, unchecked against the DNA. TRBV1 is tagged as a pseudogene. The CDR3 runs 15 residues. The CDR3 protein is CASSQETGQPYEQYV. CDR3 nucleotides: TGCGCCAGCAGCCAAGAGACAGGCCAACCCTACGAGCAGTACGTC.

The chain combines TRBV19 with TRBJ1-4; D gene ambiguous. Trimming shortened V by 2 bases and J by 12 bases, and 19 bases separated the two germline ends. CDR1 and CDR2 from the germline V gene are LNHDA and SQIVND (reference sequence). The CDR3 is made up of 15 amino acids. The CDR3 DNA is TGTGCCAGTAGTATAAAGGGCCTGGTGGGCTTTGAACTGTTTTTT. Residues: CASSIKGLVGFELFF.

This chain uses TRBV6-8 with TRBJ1-1, with a possible D match to TRBD1 (5 bases). The CDR3 covers 13 residues. CDR1 MNHGY and CDR2 SAAAGT come from the germline V gene. V lost 6 bases to trimming and J lost 6 bases, with 14 bases between them. The CDR3 sequence: CASSRDGVPEAFF. The CDR3 bases are TGTGCCAGCAGCAGGGACGGAGTACCTGAAGCTTTCTTT.

This rearrangement joins TRBV11-3 to TRBJ2-5; D possibly corresponds to TRBD2 (6 bases). Germline loops: CDR1 SGHNT, CDR2 YENEEA. The V end was cut by 5 bases, the J end by 4 bases, with 14 bases between. The CDR3 is 14 amino acids. The CDR3 DNA reads TGTGCCAGCAGCCCCCGGGCGGGACGAGAGACCCAGTACTTC. It yields the protein CASSPRAGRETQYF. Full variable domain (missing parts from reference TRBV11-3 and TRBJ2-5): EAGVVQSPRYKIIEKKQPVAFWCNPISGHNTLYWYLQNLGQGPELLIRYENEEAVDDSQLPKDRFSAERLKGVDSTLKIQPAELGDSAVYLCASSPRAGRETQYFGPGTRLLVL.

CDR3 bases: TGTGCCAGCAGTTTGCGCAGGGGGGCGGATCAGTACTTC. It codes for CASSLRRGADQYF. The rearrangement joins TRBV28 to TRBJ2-4, with a weak D call TRBD1 (7 bases). Looked up from germline, CDR1 is MDHEN and CDR2 is SYDVKM. The CDR3 runs 13 residues. Trimming stripped 3 bases from V and 12 bases from J, with 15 bases between.

The genes are TRBV6-8 and TRBJ2-3; 9 positions agree with TRBD1. V shed 0 bases and J 14 bases; nucleotides not matched to a gene: 12. This CDR3 comprises 15 residues. The germline gives CDR1 MNHGY, CDR2 SAAAGT. CDR3 bases: TGTGCCAGCAGTTACTCCCGGACAGGGGTTGCCCCGCCGTATTTT. Its translation is CASSYSRTGVAPPYF.

This clone was counted between two and nine times. This sequence joins TRBV11-3 and TRBJ2-6, with D unresolved. CDR1 SGHNT and CDR2 YENEEA come from the germline V gene. The CDR3 has 15 residues. The V gene lost 1 base and the J gene lost 3 bases, with 7 bases spanning the gap. In nucleotides, the CDR3 is TGTGCCAGCAGCTTAGGGTCAGGTGGGGCCAACGTCCTGACTTTC. As protein: CASSLGSGGANVLTF. The full variable domain, its missing parts supplied by reference TRBV11-3 and TRBJ2-6, is EAGVVQSPRYKIIEKKQPVAFWCNPISGHNTLYWYLQNLGQGPELLIRYENEEAVDDSQLPKDRFSAERLKGVDSTLKIQPAELGDSAVYLCASSLGSGGANVLTFGAGSRLTVL.